Here is one T cell receptor beta chain with its context. The ends were cut back, 5 bases at V and 4 bases at J, with 11 bases in the middle. There are 13 residues in the CDR3. Using immunoSEQ multiplex PCR, the repertoire was profiled, and TCRdb retains in-frame clones only, with some absent. The table lists 100,000 or so clones, around 76% of them singletons. The data are from a study of blood T cell repertoires in COVID-19. The source material was peripheral blood. The chain is built from TRBV12-3 or TRBV12-4 and TRBJ1-2; D perhaps matches TRBD1 (5 bases). This clonotype was obtained from a woman in her seventies with acute or convalescent COVID-19. The chain's CDR3 is CASSTGGLYGYTF. CDR3 coding DNA: TGTGCCAGCAGTACCGGGGGACTCTATGGCTACACCTTC.